The source of this T cell receptor beta chain is a study of CD8 T cells in Susac syndrome. The study's findings and limits: CD8+ clones in Susac expanded most in TEMRA cells and active patients.

As concerns this clonotype: Its antigen is as yet unknown.

V lost 6 bases, J lost 1 base, and 11 bases lay in between. There are 14 residues in the CDR3. Germline assignment: CDR1 MNHEY and CDR2 SMNVEV (reference sequence). Reverse transcription of roughly 0.5 to 1 ug RNA used random hexamers. Amplification of TCR beta CDR3 spanned 54 Vbeta and 13 Jbeta via immunoSEQ multiplex PCR. TCRdb called the immunoSEQ multiplex PCR reads again in MiXCR, with one record for every CDR3 protein. The sample has 95,000 to 150,000 distinct CDR3 sequences; roughly 94% are singletons. Input material: CD8+ T cells from PBMCs. The sequence derives from a human donor with Susac syndrome. This chain links TRBV27 with TRBJ2-3, with D possibly TRBD1 on 5 matching bases. CDR3 amino acids: CASSRIGGTDTQYF. CDR3 coding DNA: TGTGCCAGCAGCCGTATAGGGGGCACAGATACGCAGTATTTT.